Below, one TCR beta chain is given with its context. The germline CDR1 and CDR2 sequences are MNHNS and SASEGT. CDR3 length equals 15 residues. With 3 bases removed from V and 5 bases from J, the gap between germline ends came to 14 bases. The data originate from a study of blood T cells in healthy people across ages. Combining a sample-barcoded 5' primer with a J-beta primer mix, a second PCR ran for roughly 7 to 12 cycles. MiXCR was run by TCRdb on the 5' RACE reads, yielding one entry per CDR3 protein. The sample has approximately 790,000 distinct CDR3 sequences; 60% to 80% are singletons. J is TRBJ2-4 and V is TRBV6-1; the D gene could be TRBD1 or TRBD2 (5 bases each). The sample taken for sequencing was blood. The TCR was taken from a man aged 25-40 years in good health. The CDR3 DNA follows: TGTGCCAGCAGTGAGGTCAGGGAGTGGGAAAACATTCAGTACTTC. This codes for CASSEVREWENIQYF.